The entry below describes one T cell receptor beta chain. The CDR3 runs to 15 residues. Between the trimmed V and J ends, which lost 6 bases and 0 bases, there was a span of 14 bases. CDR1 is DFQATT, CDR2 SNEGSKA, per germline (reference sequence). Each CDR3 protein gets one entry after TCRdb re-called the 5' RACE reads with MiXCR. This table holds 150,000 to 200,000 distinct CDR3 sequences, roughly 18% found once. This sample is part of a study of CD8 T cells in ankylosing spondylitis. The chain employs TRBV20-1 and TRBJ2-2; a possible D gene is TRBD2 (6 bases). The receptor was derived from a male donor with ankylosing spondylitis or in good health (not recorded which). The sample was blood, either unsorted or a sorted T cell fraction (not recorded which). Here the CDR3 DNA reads TGCAGTGCCACGTCGGGACTCCCGAACACCGGGGAGCTGTTTTTT. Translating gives CSATSGLPNTGELFF.